Listed below are T cell receptor beta chains from one sample, sequenced in a study of T-cell reconstitution after alpha-beta-depleted transplantation in children. TCRdb recomputed calls from the PCR reads with MiXCR, one row per CDR3 protein. The sample holds some 530,000 distinct CDR3 sequences, around an eighth seen once. This specimen consisted of PBMCs from the stem cell graft donor, obtained from the stem cell graft. The receptor set was obtained from a human donor who donated a stem cell graft to a child with combined immunodeficiency. The CDR3 runs from the conserved cysteine through the conserved F or W. A D gene is named only where the DNA matches it firmly. The size field is filled for only some rows; it gives once, few, many or a size class.

V: TRBV27
size: -
D: -
J: TRBJ2-6
DNA: TGTGCCAGCAGTCCCTCGCGGGGGGCCAACGTCCTGACTTTC
CDR3: CASSPSRGANVLTF

V: TRBV12-3/TRBV12-4
size: -
D: -
J: TRBJ1-4
DNA: TGTGCCAGCAGTCCCCACAGTGCGGCGTCTGGTGAAAAACTGTTTTTT
CDR3: CASSPHSAASGEKLFF

V: TRBV7-9
size: -
D: TRBD2
J: TRBJ2-7
DNA: TGTGCCAGCAGCACCCCCGGGACTAGCGTTCCAAGCTTCGAGCAGTACTTC
CDR3: CASSTPGTSVPSFEQYF

V: TRBV7-9
size: few
D: TRBD2
J: TRBJ2-7
DNA: TGTGCCAGCAGCCAGCCGGGGGGACCCTACGAGCAGTACTTC
CDR3: CASSQPGGPYEQYF

V: TRBV3-1
size: -
D: TRBD1
J: TRBJ2-6
DNA: TGTGCCAGCAGCTCGGGACAGGGGGTGTCTGGGGCCAACGTCCTGACTTTC
CDR3: CASSSGQGVSGANVLTF

V: TRBV5-4
size: -
D: -
J: TRBJ2-5
DNA: TGTTCCAGCAGCTTGGGGGTCGAGGCAGTACAAGAGACCCAGTACTTC
CDR3: CSSSLGVEAVQETQYF

V: TRBV29-1
size: many
D: -
J: TRBJ1-1
DNA: TGCAGCGTTGGCTCCTCCTTCGCAGTAAACACTGAAGCTTTCTTT
CDR3: CSVGSSFAVNTEAFF

V: TRBV7-9
size: many
D: TRBD2
J: TRBJ2-7
DNA: TGTGCCAGCCCCCCGACTAGCGGGGTTACCTACGAGCAGTACTTC
CDR3: CASPPTSGVTYEQYF

V: TRBV6-5
size: -
D: TRBD2
J: TRBJ2-1
DNA: TGTGCCAGCAGTTACTCGACTAGCGGGGGGGCTTACAATGAGCAGTTCTTC
CDR3: CASSYSTSGGAYNEQFF

V: TRBV7-2
size: many
D: -
J: TRBJ2-1
DNA: TGTGCCAGCACCCAAGCTGGCGGTCCCTACAATGAGCAGTTCTTC
CDR3: CASTQAGGPYNEQFF